These 20 T cell receptor beta chains were all obtained from the same sample, sequenced in a study of cytomegalovirus exposure and HLA in healthy donors. TCRdb's table, derived via immunoSEQ multiplex PCR, lists solely in-frame clones and lacks some. The table has about 82,000 clones, approximately 93% seen once. The source material was PBMCs. These receptor sequences come from a man in his late teens or twenties in good health and CMV-seronegative.

This sequence joins TRBV30 and TRBJ2-1; D possibly corresponds to TRBD2 (5 bases). This CDR3 is built from 11 residues. V lost 2 bases and J lost 13, with 12 bases in between. From germline, CDR1 is GTSNPN and CDR2 SVGIG (reference sequence). CDR3 loop: CAWSRDLVQFF. The CDR3, as DNA: TGTGCCTGGAGTCGGGATTTAGTTCAGTTCTTC.

The chain carries TRBV27 and TRBJ1-1, with D unclear. Trimming pared 8 bases from V and 1 base from J, leaving 17 bases between. The germline V gene encodes CDR1 MNHEY and CDR2 SMNVEV (reference sequence). CDR3 length equals 15 residues. The CDR3 bases are TGTGCCAGCTTCAAAACGCGAGAGTGGAACACTGAAGCTTTCTTT. Residues: CASFKTREWNTEAFF.

The chain employs TRBV13 and TRBJ2-2; the D is unclear. Germline CDR1 and CDR2: PRHDT and FYEKMQ (reference sequence). There are 13 residues in the CDR3. Deletions cut 2 bases from V and 6 bases from J, with 7 bases between. CDR3 region: CASSLLPSGELFF. The CDR3 DNA reads as TGTGCCAGCAGCTTACTCCCTTCCGGGGAGCTGTTTTTT.

The chain recombines TRBV5-6 with TRBJ2-1; D gene uncertain. CDR1 and CDR2 from the germline V gene are SGHDT and YYEEEE. The CDR3 is 13 residues long. Deletions cut 4 bases from V and 3 bases from J, with 8 bases between. Here the CDR3 reads CASSETFYNEQFF. For the CDR3, the DNA is TGTGCCAGCAGCGAAACTTTCTACAATGAGCAGTTCTTC.

This clone was recorded once. This chain connects TRBV10-3 to TRBJ2-5, with TRBD2 as a possible D gene (6 bases). The CDR3 totals 13 residues. CDR1 is ENHRY, CDR2 SYGVKD, per germline. V lost 7 bases and J 0 bases, leaving 9 bases between the germline ends. CDR3 region: CAINGDYQETQYF. CDR3 coding DNA: TGTGCCATCAATGGGGACTACCAAGAGACCCAGTACTTC.

V usage is TRBV6-6 and J usage is TRBJ2-7, with a weak D call TRBD1 (6 bases). CDR3 length equals 13 residues. Germline CDR1 and CDR2: MNHNY and SVGAGI (reference sequence). V was trimmed by 4 bases and J by 3 bases, leaving 10 bases between them. In DNA form, the CDR3 reads TGTGCCAGCAGTTCTGACAGGTACTACGAGCAGTACTTC. As protein: CASSSDRYYEQYF.

The chain uses TRBV5-4 and TRBJ1-3; 7 bases line up with TRBD1. Germline CDR1 and CDR2: SGHNT and YYREEE (reference sequence). V trimming: 7 bases; J trimming: 0 bases; junction bases outside the gene matches: 7. The CDR3 extends over 15 amino acids. The CDR3 coding sequence is TGTGCCAGCCGGGACAGAGATTTCTCTGGAAACACCATATATTTT. It yields the protein CASRDRDFSGNTIYF. The full variable domain, rest sourced from reference TRBV5-4 and TRBJ1-3, is ETGVTQSPTHLIKTRGQQVTLRCSSQSGHNTVSWYQQALGQGPQFIFQYYREEENGRGNFPPRFSGLQFPNYSSELNVNALELDDSALYLCASRDRDFSGNTIYFGEGSWLTVV.

The J gene is TRBJ1-2, the V gene TRBV6-5; D call uncertain. CDR1 MNHEY and CDR2 SVGAGI come from the germline V gene. The CDR3 sequence is 13 residues long. V was cut by 2 bases and J by 2 bases, with 6 bases left in between. In DNA, the CDR3 is TGTGCCAGCAGTTACGCACACAACTATGGCTACACCTTC. Its protein product is CASSYAHNYGYTF.

The chain couples TRBV7-2 to TRBJ1-2, with 10 bases fitting TRBD1. V trimming: 0 bases; J trimming: 2 bases; junction bases outside the gene matches: 3. Germline CDR1 SGHTA, CDR2 FQGNSA. This CDR3 is 16 amino acids long. In nucleotides, the CDR3 is TGTGCCAGCAGCTTAGCTCCGGGACAGGGGAACTATGGCTACACCTTC. Translating gives CASSLAPGQGNYGYTF.

This rearrangement joins TRBV27 to TRBJ2-2; D is unclear. Germline loops: CDR1 MNHEY, CDR2 SMNVEV (reference sequence). The CDR3 length is 14 residues. Trimming took 3 bases from V and 0 from J, leaving 5 bases between them. The CDR3 reads CASSFYTNTGELFF. CDR3 DNA: TGTGCCAGCAGTTTCTATACGAACACCGGGGAGCTGTTTTTT.

This sequence joins TRBV25-1 and TRBJ1-5, with D maybe TRBD1 (6 bases). The CDR3 runs to 16 residues. The V end was cut by 3 bases, the J end by 1 base, with 13 bases between. Per the germline V gene, CDR1 is MGHDK and CDR2 is SYGVNS. In DNA form, the CDR3 reads TGTGCCAGCAGTGAGAACAAGGGGGTGAGCAATCAGCCCCAGCATTTT. Its protein product is CASSENKGVSNQPQHF.

The genes are TRBV6-5 and TRBJ1-2; possible D gene TRBD1, 6 bases. The CDR3 has 13 amino acids. V was clipped by 5 bases and J by 4 bases, with 11 bases between them. Looked up from germline, CDR1 is MNHEY and CDR2 is SVGAGI. The CDR3 DNA sequence: TGTGCCAGCAGTGTAAACAGGGTCTATGGCTACACCTTC. It translates to CASSVNRVYGYTF.

The rearrangement uses TRBV18 and TRBJ1-3; maybe TRBD1 (6 bases). V was pared by 3 bases and J by 2 bases, with 14 bases between. There are 16 residues in the CDR3. The germline V gene has CDR1 KGHSH and CDR2 LQKENI. DNA of the CDR3: TGTGCCAGCTCACCGTACACAGGGATCCCTGGAAACACCATATATTTT. Amino acid sequence: CASSPYTGIPGNTIYF. The variable domain in full, with the rest retrieved from reference TRBV18 and TRBJ1-3, is NAGVMQNPRHLVRRRGQEARLRCSPMKGHSHVYWYRQLPEEGLKFMVYLQKENIIDESGMPKERFSAEFPKEGPSILRIQQVVRGDSAAYFCASSPYTGIPGNTIYFGEGSWLTVV.

V and J are TRBV19 and TRBJ1-4, with a tentative D call TRBD1 (5 bases). CDR1 and CDR2 (germline): LNHDA, SQIVND (reference sequence). Trimming removed 7 bases from V and 4 bases from J, with 25 bases in between. This CDR3 is built from 18 residues. CDR3 in DNA: TGTGCCAGTACCGACGTTACAGGACCGCGTCCAGTTAATGAAAAACTGTTTTTT. It translates to CASTDVTGPRPVNEKLFF.

The chain recombines TRBV5-5 with TRBJ1-2, with 7 bases fitting TRBD1. After removal of 0 bases from V and 4 bases from J, the junction contained 9 bases not matched to a gene. CDR3 length: 16 residues. CDR1 is SGHKS and CDR2 is YYEKEE in the germline V gene (reference sequence). In DNA form, the CDR3 reads TGTGCCAGCAGCTTGGCCGGAGAGGGGGCGGTCTATGGCTACACCTTC. This sequence encodes CASSLAGEGAVYGYTF.

The chain combines TRBV7-2 with TRBJ2-7; a possible D gene is TRBD2 (6 bases). Trimming removed 3 bases at V and 0 bases at J, with 9 bases between. Germline CDR1 is SGHTA and CDR2 is FQGNSA. This CDR3 has 14 amino acids. CDR3 nucleotides: TGTGCCAGCAGCTTTAGCGGACTCTCCTACGAGCAGTACTTC. Translation gives CASSFSGLSYEQYF.

This sequence joins TRBV11-3 and TRBJ2-7; D is unclear. The CDR3 spans 14 residues. Trimming removed 6 bases from V and 2 bases from J, with 14 bases in between. Germline assignment: CDR1 SGHNT and CDR2 YENEEA. Here the CDR3 reads CASRPTPATYEQYF. The CDR3 nucleotides read TGTGCCAGCAGACCGACTCCAGCGACCTACGAGCAGTACTTC. The full variable domain, rest sourced from reference TRBV11-3 and TRBJ2-7, is EAGVVQSPRYKIIEKKQPVAFWCNPISGHNTLYWYLQNLGQGPELLIRYENEEAVDDSQLPKDRFSAERLKGVDSTLKIQPAELGDSAVYLCASRPTPATYEQYFGPGTRLTVT.

The chain combines TRBV6-6 with TRBJ1-5; D possibly corresponds to TRBD1 (6 bases). The CDR3 loop spans 14 amino acids. The germline CDR1 and CDR2 sequences are MNHNY and SVGAGI (reference sequence). V lost 6 bases, J lost 3 bases, and 12 bases lay in between. The CDR3 DNA sequence: TGTGCCAGCAGCTCCCGACAGGCCAATCAGCCCCAGCATTTT. This sequence encodes CASSSRQANQPQHF.

This clone was detected only once. The chain carries TRBV2 and TRBJ2-3; TRBD1 matches at 7 bases. With 6 bases clipped from V and 4 bases from J, the junction kept 7 bases outside the gene matches. CDR3 length equals 14 residues. Germline V gives CDR1 SNHLY, CDR2 FYNNEI. DNA for the CDR3: TGTGCCAGCAGCGGAGAGACAGGGCCAGATACGCAGTATTTT. Translated: CASSGETGPDTQYF. Variable domain in full (rest from reference TRBV2 and TRBJ2-3): EPEVTQTPSHQVTQMGQEVILRCVPISNHLYFYWYRQILGQKVEFLVSFYNNEISEKSEIFDDQFSVERPDGSNFTLKIRSTKLEDSAMYFCASSGETGPDTQYFGPGTRLTVL.

The CDR3 DNA reads TGTGCCAGCAGCTTGGGCGCCCCGGGACAGAGCAATCAGCCCCAGCATTTT. It translates to CASSLGAPGQSNQPQHF. The chain carries TRBV5-4 and TRBJ1-5, with 7 bases lining up with TRBD1. CDR1 is SGHNT, CDR2 YYREEE, per germline (reference sequence). The CDR3 has 17 residues. V lost 0 bases to trimming and J lost 1 base; unmatched junction nucleotides: 7.